These T cell receptor beta chains were read from a single sample in a study of CD8 T cells in ankylosing spondylitis. TCRdb itself ran the 5' RACE reads through MiXCR, one entry per CDR3 protein. The sample carries roughly 38,000 distinct CDR3 sequences, about a tenth recorded once. The sequenced sample consisted of blood, either unsorted or a sorted T cell fraction (not recorded which). These receptor sequences come from a male donor with ankylosing spondylitis or in good health (not recorded which). CDR3s include the opening cysteine and the closing phenylalanine or tryptophan. The size of a clone is reported for some rows only, either as once, few or many, or as a class for expanded clones.

clone_size | v_call | cdr3_aa
many | TRBV6-1 | CASSGPARGTDTQYF
many | TRBV5-5 | CASSLMGAGTDTQYF
few | TRBV2 | CASRLLAGGTGELFF
many | TRBV11-2 | CASRPGTPFNTGELFF
many | TRBV27 | CASSPMRLRGGGYEQYF
many | TRBV3-1 | CASSQDRGAPTDTQYF
many | TRBV5-1 | CASRASGSGDTGELFF
many | TRBV6-1 | CASSVQGIEAGELFF
many | TRBV7-2 | CASSPQGGGETQYF
many | TRBV27 | CASTVSGRTDTQYF
- | TRBV6-5 | CASGLVGANYGYTF
many | TRBV6-4 | CASSEVSGDTGELFF
- | TRBV29-1 | CSVGKREGSYNEQFF
few | TRBV7-9 | CATIRDTSSYNEQFF
many | TRBV19 | CASSIRQGARNTEAFF
many | TRBV12-3/TRBV12-4 | CASSLERPYNEQFF
many | TRBV19 | CASSMGYFGQDAGQPQHF
many | TRBV5-6 | CASSFIGLAGGYEQFF
many | TRBV24-1 | CATRYDRPYSRPQHF
many | TRBV2 | CASSTRTGTGELFF
few | TRBV4-1 | CASSQVLGRTEAFF
many | TRBV25-1 | CASRGRTSVYNEQFF
many | TRBV5-1 | CASTGGRVGETQYF
many | TRBV28 | CASFTSGRANEQFF
many | TRBV5-5 | CASSPEGRVADTQYF
many | TRBV12-3/TRBV12-4 | CASRQGTTYEQYF
many | TRBV10-1 | CASSVDGENNEQFF
many | TRBV4-3 | CASSQDNWAKNIQYF
- | TRBV2 | CASTPTGGAPSGNTIYF
many | TRBV5-5 | CASSFAGNTEAFF
many | TRBV11-2 | CASSPTGGKNIQYF
- | TRBV15 | CATSRDPLMDSPTDTQYF
many | TRBV29-1 | CSVETTSSYNEQFF
many | TRBV11-2 | CASSLTETQYF
many | TRBV12-3/TRBV12-4 | CASSLWTDTQYF
many | TRBV27 | CASSALGQNNEQFF
many | TRBV19 | CASKKDNAGANVLTF
few | TRBV7-3 | CASSLPSGELFF
many | TRBV2 | CASSKEGDSYNEQFF
many | TRBV28 | CASSYSANYGYTF
many | TRBV12-3/TRBV12-4 | CASKREDTGELFF
medium-sized | TRBV29-1 | CSVRTGQNTGELFF
- | TRBV11-2 | CASSLGRTGSSGANVLTF
many | TRBV5-1 | CASSPQGRTGNTIYF
- | TRBV7-3 | CASSLESGRYNEQFF
many | TRBV6-2/TRBV6-3 | CASSQQNKLAGKKNEQFF
many | TRBV5-1 | CASSLGGQGRQETQYF
many | TRBV10-3 | CAISDFRAGTDTQYF
few | TRBV14 | CASSQERTRQYF
many | TRBV7-9 | CASTSPRGLTYEQYF
- | TRBV6-2/TRBV6-3 | CASRTSWVWPSQETQYF
many | TRBV28 | CASTKVDANYGYTF
many | TRBV18 | CASSPGQGTLFYNEQFF
- | TRBV5-6 | CASSRAGQGRLETQYF
many | TRBV14 | CASSQVIRGKETQYF
many | TRBV20-1 | CSARDFRDSYEQYF
few | TRBV5-1 | CASSNRQGVYGYTF
many | TRBV5-1 | CASSPQGDFRAGTQYF
- | TRBV20-1 | CSAPGQGMSNQPQHF
many | TRBV7-2 | CASSRTGDNEQFF